This T cell receptor beta chain was found in a study of shared T cell receptors in the human thymus. This table comes from immunoSEQ multiplex PCR, and its TCRdb copy is limited to in-frame clones, with some not included. Of some 760,000 clones in the sample, 70% to 90% were seen once. In germline, CDR1 is GTSNPN, CDR2 SVGIG (reference sequence). With V trimmed by 5 bases and J by 3 bases, 17 bases remained unmatched. The CDR3 sequence is 18 residues long. These data also formed part of another study, on human thymus T cells.

The material sequenced was thymocytes. V and J are TRBV30 and TRBJ2-5, with 11 bases aligning to TRBD2. The sequence came from a girl under two years old with a congenital heart defect. The CDR3 spells CAWVDRTSGPLYKETQYF. The DNA for the CDR3 is TGTGCCTGGGTAGATCGGACTAGCGGGCCGCTCTACAAAGAGACCCAGTACTTC.